The 24 T cell receptor beta chains below come from one sample, sequenced in a study of PD-L1 blockade in urothelial cancer. Time point denoted: pretreatment peripheral blood. TCRdb's table, derived via immunoSEQ multiplex PCR, lists solely in-frame clones and lacks some. The sample has 50,000 or so clones, about 86% seen once. Sequenced here: PBMCs, sampled around atezolizumab (anti-PD-L1) treatment. Receptor source: a man between 65 and 85 years old with urothelial cancer.

This clone has just one count. The chain combines TRBV9 with TRBJ2-1; 8 bases are a match to TRBD1. The germline V gene has CDR1 SGDLS and CDR2 YYNGEE. V was clipped by 0 bases and J by 6 bases; unmatched bases: 11. This CDR3 has 17 amino acids. The CDR3 DNA follows: TGTGCCAGCAGCGTAGCTACTCGGTCAGGGGGCGGCAATGAGCAGTTCTTC. Protein: CASSVATRSGGGNEQFF.

This clone was recorded only once. J is TRBJ2-6 and V is TRBV5-1; D is unresolved. Germline CDR1 is SGHRS and CDR2 is YFSETQ. V was pared by 4 bases and J by 2 bases, with 7 bases between. The CDR3 has 14 residues. The CDR3 DNA reads TGCGCCAGCAGCCCGAGCCCTGGGGCCAACGTCCTGACTTTC. Protein: CASSPSPGANVLTF.

The V gene is TRBV6-5, the J gene TRBJ2-3; D uncertain. Between the trimmed V and J ends, which lost 5 bases and 10 bases, there was a span of 16 bases. Germline V lookup: CDR1 MNHEY, CDR2 SVGAGI. The CDR3 totals 13 residues. The CDR3 region has the DNA TGTGCCAGCAGTGCCACGATGGAACGGGCGCAGTATTTT. Its protein product is CASSATMERAQYF.

The chain has TRBV28 and TRBJ2-3; TRBD2 aligns across 10 bases. The germline CDR1 and CDR2 sequences are MDHEN and SYDVKM. The CDR3 is 16 residues long. V trimming: 5 bases; J trimming: 4 bases; junction bases outside the gene matches: 9. The CDR3 DNA reads as TGTGCCAGCAGTATGATAGCGGGAGGCGTGGCAGATACGCAGTATTTT. Translated, it gives CASSMIAGGVADTQYF.

V is TRBV11-2 and J is TRBJ2-7; TRBD1 matches at 10 bases. The CDR3 length is 15 residues. V was pared by 6 bases and J by 6 bases, with 11 bases of the junction left unmatched. CDR1 and CDR2 from the germline V gene are SGHAT and FQNNGV. CDR3 amino acids: CASSQTSGTGAEQYF. DNA of the CDR3: TGTGCCAGCAGTCAGACTTCCGGGACAGGGGCCGAGCAGTACTTC.

Comment on this clone: This may arise from a read error, as a much more abundant clone is one base away. The sample carries other DNA sequences with the same CDR3. The V gene is TRBV28, the J gene TRBJ2-7; maybe TRBD2 (7 bases). CDR1 MDHEN and CDR2 SYDVKM come from the germline V gene. Trimming cost V 6 bases and J 4 bases, with 19 bases left between them. The CDR3 spans 15 residues. The CDR3 is CASRGGGGGSYEQYF. The CDR3 nucleotides read TGTGCCAGCAGGGGGGGTGGGGGCGGGAGTTACGAGCAGTACTTC.

This chain connects TRBV28 to TRBJ1-2; 9 positions match TRBD1. With V trimmed by 6 bases and J by 3 bases, 5 bases remained unmatched. CDR1 is MDHEN, CDR2 SYDVKM, per germline. CDR3 length equals 14 residues. The CDR3: CASRGQGTYYGYTF. In DNA form, the CDR3 reads TGTGCCAGCAGGGGACAGGGTACTTACTATGGCTACACCTTC.

This clone came up a few times. The V gene is TRBV5-1, the J gene TRBJ2-3; TRBD2 matches 8 bases. After removal of 3 bases from V and 0 bases from J, the junction contained 9 bases not matched to a gene. Germline lookup yields CDR1 SGHRS and CDR2 YFSETQ. The CDR3 covers 17 residues. CDR3 sequence (DNA): TGCGCCAGCAGCTGGGGAGGCAGCGGGGGAAGCACAGATACGCAGTATTTT. Encoded protein: CASSWGGSGGSTDTQYF. Based on the CDR3 plus reference TRBV5-1 and TRBJ2-3, the full variable domain is KAGVTQTPRYLIKTRGQQVTLSCSPISGHRSVSWYQQTPGQGLQFLFEYFSETQRNKGNFPGRFSGRQFSNSRSEMNVSTLELGDSALYLCASSWGGSGGSTDTQYFGPGTRLTVL.

The chain couples TRBV15 to TRBJ1-2; no firm D call. V was pared by 1 base and J by 8 bases, with 14 bases between. This CDR3 is built from 14 residues. From germline, CDR1 is LNHNV and CDR2 YYDKDF (reference sequence). The CDR3 DNA follows: TGTGCCACCAGCAGAGTCCGGACTGGCGCCGGCTACACCTTC. This translates into CATSRVRTGAGYTF.

This clone ranks as medium-sized. The rearrangement links TRBV30 to TRBJ1-1; D possibly corresponds to TRBD1 (6 bases). Between the trimmed V and J ends, which lost 0 bases and 3 bases, there was a span of 8 bases. The CDR3 spans 13 residues. Per the germline V gene, CDR1 is GTSNPN and CDR2 is SVGIG (reference sequence). The CDR3 is CAWSVGQYTEAFF. For the CDR3, the DNA is TGTGCCTGGAGTGTTGGACAGTACACTGAAGCTTTCTTT. Drawing the rest from reference TRBV30 and TRBJ1-1, the complete variable domain is SQTIHQWPATLVQPVGSPLSLECTVEGTSNPNLYWYRQAAGRGLQLLFYSVGIGQISSEVPQNLSASRPQDRQFILSSKKLLLSDSGFYLCAWSVGQYTEAFFGQGTRLTVV.

The chain combines TRBV6-4 with TRBJ2-3, with 8 bases matching TRBD1. There are 14 residues in the CDR3. Germline values: CDR1 MRHNA, CDR2 SNTAGT. J lost 8 bases, V lost 3 bases, and 7 bases had no gene match. In DNA, the CDR3 is TGTGCCAGCAGTGATACGGCTCAGGGGGCTACGCAGTATTTT. The encoded protein is CASSDTAQGATQYF.

This clone is medium-sized. V usage is TRBV6-5 and J usage is TRBJ1-2; TRBD1 matches 9 bases. The ends lost 6 bases at V and 5 bases at J; junction bases unmatched: 10. This CDR3 is built from 15 residues. In germline, CDR1 is MNHEY, CDR2 SVGAGI. The CDR3 coding sequence is TGTGCCAGCAGCACCGCCGGGACAGGGAGTTATGGCTACACCTTC. This sequence encodes CASSTAGTGSYGYTF.

This chain joins TRBV28 and TRBJ2-6, with D possibly matching TRBD1 (5 bases). V was pared by 5 bases and J by 1 base, with 9 bases between. This CDR3 has 15 amino acids. The germline V gene encodes CDR1 MDHEN and CDR2 SYDVKM. The CDR3 region is CASSKQGSGANVLTF. The DNA of the CDR3 is TGTGCCAGCAGTAAGCAGGGATCTGGGGCCAACGTCCTGACTTTC.

Regarding this clone: A clone one base away is much larger, so this may be a read error. The CDR3 DNA follows: TGCGCCAGCAGCTTAGACAGGGCCGGGGGGCTGTTTTTT. Encoded protein: CASSLDRAGGLFF. The chain carries TRBV5-1 and TRBJ2-2, with D perhaps TRBD1 (7 bases). Germline-derived CDR1 and CDR2 are SGHRS and YFSETQ. This CDR3 contains 13 residues.

The chain carries TRBV28 and TRBJ1-3; D ambiguous. This CDR3 comprises 14 residues. Trimming pared 9 bases from V and 0 bases from J, leaving 12 bases between. Germline lookup yields CDR1 MDHEN and CDR2 SYDVKM. The CDR3 region has the DNA TGTGCCAGTGCTGCGCGGGGCTCTGGAAACACCATATATTTT. Amino acid sequence: CASAARGSGNTIYF.

The chain has TRBV27 and TRBJ1-1; D might be TRBD1 (6 bases). This CDR3 has 14 amino acids. V lost 6 bases and J 5 bases, leaving 16 bases between the germline ends. Per the germline V gene, CDR1 is MNHEY and CDR2 is SMNVEV (reference sequence). The CDR3 reads CASRDGTLWTEAFF. As DNA, the CDR3 is TGTGCCAGCAGGGACGGGACACTATGGACTGAAGCTTTCTTT.

This chain joins TRBV5-1 and TRBJ1-1, with 11 positions matching TRBD1. Per germline, CDR1 SGHRS and CDR2 YFSETQ. The CDR3 length is 15 residues. J gave up 8 bases and V 5 bases, and 11 bases lay outside the gene matches. Written as DNA, the CDR3 is TGCGCCAGCAGGCTATTATGGGGACAGGGGGGAGAAGCTTTCTTT. It is translated as CASRLLWGQGGEAFF. The full variable domain, rest sourced from reference TRBV5-1 and TRBJ1-1, is KAGVTQTPRYLIKTRGQQVTLSCSPISGHRSVSWYQQTPGQGLQFLFEYFSETQRNKGNFPGRFSGRQFSNSRSEMNVSTLELGDSALYLCASRLLWGQGGEAFFGQGTRLTVV.

The chain is built from TRBV13 and TRBJ2-7; 9 positions agree with TRBD2. Germline V gene lookup returns CDR1 PRHDT and CDR2 FYEKMQ (reference sequence). This CDR3 has 15 residues. Unmatched junction bases numbered 9, after V lost 5 bases and J lost 4 bases. CDR3 sequence (DNA): TGTGCCAGCAGCCTAAAAAGCGGGAGGATGTACGAGCAGTACTTC. Protein product: CASSLKSGRMYEQYF.

J is TRBJ1-3 and V is TRBV9, with D hard to call. This CDR3 has 15 residues. The germline V gene has CDR1 SGDLS and CDR2 YYNGEE. Trimming took off 4 bases at V and 0 bases at J, with 11 bases between the two ends. CDR3 nucleotides: TGTGCCAGCAGCCCGGGTACGAGCTCTGGAAACACCATATATTTT. Translation gives CASSPGTSSGNTIYF.

The J gene is TRBJ1-1, the V gene TRBV7-3; 7 nucleotides line up with TRBD1. V trimming: 2 bases; J trimming: 6 bases; junction bases outside the gene matches: 3. The CDR3 runs 13 residues. Germline V CDR1 and CDR2: SGHTA, FQGTGA. This chain's CDR3 is CASSLSRGAEAFF. CDR3 DNA sequence: TGTGCCAGCAGCTTATCCAGGGGGGCTGAAGCTTTCTTT.

This chain uses TRBV6-1 with TRBJ1-1, with TRBD1 matching 7 bases. J was trimmed by 6 bases and V by 6 bases; bases with no gene match: 10. The CDR3 runs 14 residues. Germline V gene lookup returns CDR1 MNHNS and CDR2 SASEGT. This CDR3 is CASRTEGAGPEAFF. For the CDR3, the DNA is TGTGCCAGCAGGACCGAGGGGGCAGGGCCTGAAGCTTTCTTT.

V is TRBV7-9 and J is TRBJ1-6, with 9 bases fitting TRBD1. The germline V gene encodes CDR1 SEHNR and CDR2 FQNEAQ (reference sequence). V shed 10 bases and J 9 bases; nucleotides not matched to a gene: 10. The CDR3 covers 14 residues. The CDR3: CAITQGQGISPLHF. CDR3 DNA sequence: TGTGCCATCACACAGGGACAGGGTATTTCACCCCTCCACTTT. Using reference TRBV7-9 and TRBJ1-6 for the parts outside the CDR3, the full variable domain is DTGVSQNPRHKITKRGQNVTFRCDPISEHNRLYWYRQTLGQGPEFLTYFQNEAQLEKSRLLSDRFSAERPKGSFSTLEIQRTEQGDSAMYLCAITQGQGISPLHFGNGTRLTVT.

This clone has just a few counts. This chain uses TRBV4-1 with TRBJ2-6; unclear D gene. Germline V gives CDR1 MGHRA, CDR2 YSYEKL. The CDR3 length is 14 residues. V shed 5 bases and J shed 0 bases, with 5 bases lying between them. The chain's CDR3 is CASSSLSGANVLTF. As DNA, the CDR3 is TGCGCCAGCAGCTCACTCTCTGGGGCCAACGTCCTGACTTTC.

V is TRBV27 and J is TRBJ2-1; TRBD2 matches 7 bases. CDR1 is MNHEY, CDR2 SMNVEV, per germline (reference sequence). The V and J ends lost 1 base and 10 bases, in that order; junction bases with no gene match: 4. The CDR3 runs to 13 residues. The CDR3 region has the DNA TGTGCCAGCAGTTTATGGGGGGGTCGGGAGCAGTTCTTC. Protein product: CASSLWGGREQFF.